The sequence of this TCR beta chain was determined in a study of blood T cell repertoires in COVID-19. Method: immunoSEQ multiplex PCR; TCRdb's copy keeps in-frame clones and lacks some. The table includes 200,000 to 250,000 clones, more than 75% detected once. This receptor was taken from a woman of 80 years or more with COVID-19, enrolled during active disease. Sequenced input: peripheral blood.

This chain's CDR3 is CASSELQGIGYGYTF. CDR3 coding DNA: TGTGCCAGCAGTGAACTACAGGGGATCGGGTATGGCTACACCTTC. The chain links TRBV6-1 to TRBJ1-2, with 7 bases lining up with TRBD1. Germline V gives CDR1 MNHNS, CDR2 SASEGT. This CDR3 has 15 amino acids. Losses at the gene ends were 2 bases for V and 5 bases for J; bases not matched to a gene: 8.